The rows below give T cell receptor beta chains drawn from one sample of a study of early T cells in non-severe SARS-CoV-2 infection. TCRdb used MiXCR to reprocess the 5' RACE reads, holding one entry per CDR3 protein. The sample yields around 33,000 distinct CDR3 sequences, about 4.6% seen once. Sequencing was carried out using whole blood. These receptors were taken from an adult who was a healthcare worker with PCR-confirmed SARS-CoV-2 infection or an uninfected control (not recorded which). CDR3s include the opening cysteine and the closing phenylalanine or tryptophan. D genes are given only for firm matches. Part of the rows lack a size; the others show once, few, many or a class for expanded clones.

d_call	v_call	j_call	clone_size	cdr3_nt	cdr3_aa
NA	TRBV28	TRBJ2-2	many	TGTGCCAGCAGTACCCCCACCGGGGAGCTGTTTTTT	CASSTPTGELFF
TRBD1	TRBV7-9	TRBJ1-4	many	TGCGCCAGCAGCTCGACAGGGGGCTTGGAAAAACTGTTTTTT	CASSSTGGLEKLFF
NA	TRBV20-1	TRBJ1-3	NA	TGCAGTGCTCCTAACCTAGTCTCTGGAAACACCATATATTTT	CSAPNLVSGNTIYF
NA	TRBV12-3/TRBV12-4	TRBJ1-6	many	TGTGCCAGCAGAGTTAGCCTATCACCCCTCCACTTT	CASRVSLSPLHF
NA	TRBV4-1	TRBJ2-7	many	TGCGCCAGCAGCCAAGACGGCACCTACTACGAGCAGTACTTC	CASSQDGTYYEQYF
NA	TRBV24-1	TRBJ1-5	many	TGTGCCACCAGTGACCAAAACAATCAGCCCCAGCATTTT	CATSDQNNQPQHF
TRBD2	TRBV10-1	TRBJ2-2	many	TGCGCCAGCCAGGATACTAGCGGAGAGAACACCGGGGAGCTGTTTTTT	CASQDTSGENTGELFF
TRBD1	TRBV6-2/TRBV6-3	TRBJ1-5	many	TGTGCCAGCAGTTACGCAGGGGGTAATCAGCCCCAGCATTTT	CASSYAGGNQPQHF
NA	TRBV3-1	TRBJ2-3	many	TGTGCCAGCAGCCAAGGGCTCCTAACGTATTTT	CASSQGLLTYF
TRBD1	TRBV30	TRBJ1-6	many	TGTGCCTTCACAGGGGTTTTGGATTCACCCCTCCACTTT	CAFTGVLDSPLHF
NA	TRBV5-5	TRBJ1-1	few	TGTGCCAGCAGCTTGGGGGCCCGACAAGCTTTCTTT	CASSLGARQAFF
TRBD1	TRBV2	TRBJ1-6	many	TGTGCCAGCAGTGAAGGAGGGACAGGGCGGGTCCACTTT	CASSEGGTGRVHF
TRBD2	TRBV5-4	TRBJ2-3	NA	TGTGCCAGCAGCTCGGGACTAGCGGGAGAGAATACGCAGTATTTT	CASSSGLAGENTQYF
TRBD1	TRBV7-6	TRBJ2-7	NA	TGTGCCAGCAACTTGGAGACAGGGGGCGGGTACGAGCAGTACTTC	CASNLETGGGYEQYF
NA	TRBV6-2/TRBV6-3	TRBJ2-7	many	TGTGCCAGCAGTTCATCTCTTCCCTACAAGCAGTACTTC	CASSSSLPYKQYF
NA	TRBV2	TRBJ2-7	many	TGTGCCAGCAGTGGTGGTTCGGAGGGGTACGAGCAGTACTTC	CASSGGSEGYEQYF
NA	TRBV11-2	TRBJ1-1	many	TGTGCCAGCAGCCCGCCGGACCTACTGTTAGGTGAAGCTTTCTTT	CASSPPDLLLGEAFF
NA	TRBV5-6	TRBJ2-6	NA	TGTGCCAGCAGCTTCGGACTACCAAGCTCTGGGGCCAACGTCCTGACTTTC	CASSFGLPSSGANVLTF
NA	TRBV4-1	TRBJ1-2	many	TGCGCCAGCAGCCAACTAGGGAGGATGGACTATGGCTACACCTTC	CASSQLGRMDYGYTF
TRBD2	TRBV6-2/TRBV6-3	TRBJ2-1	many	TGTGCCAGCAGCTTTACGGGGGGACTAGCGGATATCAATGAGCAGTTCTTC	CASSFTGGLADINEQFF
NA	TRBV12-3/TRBV12-4	TRBJ1-2	many	TGTGCCAGCAGGGCGTGGGGGGAACCTAACTATGGCTACACCTTC	CASRAWGEPNYGYTF
NA	TRBV20-1	TRBJ2-7	medium-sized	TGCAGTACAAAACCCGGGAGTGGGTACGAGCAGTACTTC	CSTKPGSGYEQYF
NA	TRBV29-1	TRBJ2-7	medium-sized	TGCAGCGTATTCTTCGGGACTGTATCCTACGAGCAGTACTTC	CSVFFGTVSYEQYF
TRBD2	TRBV3-1	TRBJ2-3	many	TGTGCCAGCAGCCAAGATCGGAAACGGGGGGATCCCCTTCCCACAGATACGCAGTATTTT	CASSQDRKRGDPLPTDTQYF
NA	TRBV24-1	TRBJ2-3	few	TGTGCCACCAGTGATCCACTCAGGGCGTCGAGAGATACGCAGTATTTT	CATSDPLRASRDTQYF
NA	TRBV20-1	TRBJ2-5	NA	TGCAGTGCTCCTGGTGGCGGTGAGACCCAGTACTTC	CSAPGGGETQYF
NA	TRBV20-1	TRBJ2-7	many	TGCAGTGCTAGCGAGGCCGGGGATCTCTACGAGCAGTACTTC	CSASEAGDLYEQYF
NA	TRBV9	TRBJ2-6	many	TGTGCCAGCACATGGCGGCAGGACCTCTCTGTAGGCAACGTCCTGACTTTC	CASTWRQDLSVGNVLTF
NA	TRBV12-3/TRBV12-4	TRBJ2-2	many	TGTGCCAGCAGTTTATCAGGGTCGGCCGGGGAGCTGTTTTTT	CASSLSGSAGELFF
NA	TRBV28	TRBJ1-3	many	TGTGCCAGCACCCCCGGGAGCACTCTCTCTGGAAACACCATATATTTT	CASTPGSTLSGNTIYF
NA	TRBV12-3/TRBV12-4	TRBJ1-2	many	TGTGCCAGCAGTTTGCCTGGGCAGGGCCATTATGGCTACACCTTC	CASSLPGQGHYGYTF
NA	TRBV19	TRBJ2-1	many	TGTGCCAGTAGTCCAGGTGGGGGGACTTACTACAATGAGCAGTTCTTC	CASSPGGGTYYNEQFF
NA	TRBV3-1	TRBJ2-1	many	TGTGCCAGCAGCCAAGTCCGAGACGGAAACAATGAGCAGTTCTTC	CASSQVRDGNNEQFF
NA	TRBV4-1	TRBJ1-1	NA	TGCGCCAGCAGCCAACCCGGACGCCGGCGGACTGAAGCTTTCTTT	CASSQPGRRRTEAFF
NA	TRBV5-5	TRBJ2-2	many	TGTGCCAGCAGCTTCGAGGCAGGGCAGAACACCGGGGAGCTGTTTTTT	CASSFEAGQNTGELFF
TRBD1	TRBV28	TRBJ2-1	many	TGTGCCAGCAGTAAACACCCCGGGACAGGGGCTTCCTTCTACAATGAGCAGTTCTTC	CASSKHPGTGASFYNEQFF